This is a list of T cell receptor beta chains from one sample in a study of blood T cell repertoires in COVID-19. Profiling relied on immunoSEQ multiplex PCR, and the TCRdb table lists in-frame clones only, not all of them. The sample has under 100,000 clones; 70% to 90% are singletons. The sequenced material came from peripheral blood. All receptors come from a man aged 50-59 years with active COVID-19. Each CDR3 is given with its conserved first and last residue. The D gene is left open where the match is weak. Rows may omit the clone size; those that give it use once, few, many or a size class.

CDR3 DNA	CDR3 protein	V gene	J gene	clone size	D gene
TGCAGCGTTGGTTCGGCGGGACAGAAAGCTTTCTTT	CSVGSAGQKAFF	TRBV29-1	TRBJ1-1	NA	TRBD1
TGTGCCACCAGTGATCGGACAGGGAGTGAAGCTTTCTTT	CATSDRTGSEAFF	TRBV24-1	TRBJ1-1	NA	TRBD1
TGTGCCAGCAGCCCCAGGGCTGGCCAGCCCCAGCATTTT	CASSPRAGQPQHF	TRBV6-5	TRBJ1-5	NA	NA
TGTGCCAGTAGTATACGGGGGACTGAAGCTTTCTTT	CASSIRGTEAFF	TRBV19	TRBJ1-1	once	NA
TGTGCCAGCAGTTTAGCGGGGGGCCAAGATACGCAGTATTTT	CASSLAGGQDTQYF	TRBV28	TRBJ2-3	once	TRBD2
TGCGCCAGCAGCCCCACAGGGTTGCGCGGCTACACCTTC	CASSPTGLRGYTF	TRBV4-1	TRBJ1-2	NA	NA
TGTGCCAGCAGGGGCGGGACGATCGGCGGTAGTTCCTACAATGAGCAGTTCTTC	CASRGGTIGGSSYNEQFF	TRBV2	TRBJ2-1	NA	NA
TGTGCCAGCAGCTTAGATCTCAGGGTTGCGGCTTTCTTT	CASSLDLRVAAFF	TRBV7-9	TRBJ1-1	NA	NA
TGTGCCAGCACAACCGGCGGACAAGCGTTAGGTGAAGCTTTCTTT	CASTTGGQALGEAFF	TRBV4-2	TRBJ1-1	NA	NA
TGTGCCAGCAGCTTAGGGACGCCGGGACTAGCAGTAACCTACGAGCAGTACTTC	CASSLGTPGLAVTYEQYF	TRBV7-6	TRBJ2-7	NA	TRBD2
TGCGCCAGCAGCTTGGTGACAGCGAAAGGGAATGAGCAGTTCTTC	CASSLVTAKGNEQFF	TRBV5-1	TRBJ2-1	NA	NA
TGCGCCAGCAGCCAAGATCAAGACAGGGGCAAATCACCCCTCCACTTT	CASSQDQDRGKSPLHF	TRBV4-1	TRBJ1-6	NA	TRBD1
TGTGCCAGCAGCTTAGGGGGACAGTACACTGAAGCTTTCTTT	CASSLGGQYTEAFF	TRBV7-9	TRBJ1-1	NA	TRBD1
TGTGCCACCGCCCCGGGCGGGGGTGAAGCTTTCTTT	CATAPGGGEAFF	TRBV3-1/TRBV3-2	TRBJ1-1	NA	NA
TGCGCCAGCAGCCTCAGGACCACGGGACAGGGGGTCTACGAGCAGTACTTC	CASSLRTTGQGVYEQYF	TRBV5-1	TRBJ2-7	once	TRBD1
TGTGCCACCAGGACAGAGAGCAATCAGCCCCAGCATTTT	CATRTESNQPQHF	TRBV15	TRBJ1-5	NA	NA
TGCGCCAGCAGCCAAGAGGGGGGTAGGTGGGGCGTTTACAATGAGCAGTTCTTC	CASSQEGGRWGVYNEQFF	TRBV4-3	TRBJ2-1	NA	NA
TGTGCCAGCAGCCCGACAGGGCCCTACGAGCAGTACTTC	CASSPTGPYEQYF	TRBV7-9	TRBJ2-7	NA	TRBD1
TGCGCCAGCAGCCTTACAGGGGCTTCCTACAATGAGCAGTTCTTC	CASSLTGASYNEQFF	TRBV5-1	TRBJ2-1	NA	TRBD1
TGTGCCAGCAGCTTGGAAGCCACAGCTACGCAGTATTTT	CASSLEATATQYF	TRBV5-4	TRBJ2-3	NA	NA
TGTGCCAGCAGCTCCCAAGGGGCTCTTAGCTATGGCTACACCTTC	CASSSQGALSYGYTF	TRBV7-8	TRBJ1-2	NA	NA
TGTGCCAGCAGCACGACTAGCCCTAGTTCCCTCAATGAGCAGTTCTTC	CASSTTSPSSLNEQFF	TRBV7-8	TRBJ2-1	once	TRBD2
TGTGCCAGCAGCGTAACGGGGAACACCGGGGAGCTGTTTTTT	CASSVTGNTGELFF	TRBV9	TRBJ2-2	NA	NA
TGTGCCAGCAGGGAGACTAGCGGGGGTTACTACGAGCAGTACTTC	CASRETSGGYYEQYF	TRBV2	TRBJ2-7	NA	TRBD2
TGTGCCAGCAGCTTAATTGGGGGACAGGGGATTAATTCACCCCTCCACTTT	CASSLIGGQGINSPLHF	TRBV7-3	TRBJ1-6	NA	TRBD1
TGTGCCAGCAGCAAGACAGGCAGTAGGTACGAGCAGTACTTC	CASSKTGSRYEQYF	TRBV7-2	TRBJ2-7	NA	NA
TGTGCCAGCAGCTCGGGGGGAACATACCAAGAGACCCAGTACTTC	CASSSGGTYQETQYF	TRBV7-3	TRBJ2-5	NA	TRBD2
TGTGCCAGCAGCAAAGTCGGGACAGGGACCGGGGAGCTGTTTTTT	CASSKVGTGTGELFF	TRBV11-2	TRBJ2-2	NA	TRBD1
TGTGCCAGCAGTCGCGACCTAGAAACTGGGGAGCTGTTTTTT	CASSRDLETGELFF	TRBV6-2/TRBV6-3	TRBJ2-2	NA	NA
TGTGCCAGCTCACCAGGGCAGGGGAACACTGAAGCTTTCTTT	CASSPGQGNTEAFF	TRBV18	TRBJ1-1	NA	NA
TGTGCCAGCAGTTTCGCGGGGGGCACAGATACGCAGTATTTT	CASSFAGGTDTQYF	TRBV6-5	TRBJ2-3	NA	TRBD2
TGTGCCAGCAGCACCCAGACTAGCGGGGGGGCAGAGACCCAGTACTTC	CASSTQTSGGAETQYF	TRBV5-4	TRBJ2-5	NA	TRBD2
TGTGCCAGCCCCGGGACAGGGACCATGAACACTGAAGCTTTCTTT	CASPGTGTMNTEAFF	TRBV11-3	TRBJ1-1	NA	TRBD1
TGTGCCAGCAGCCCTCGGACTAGCGAAGGCCATTTT	CASSPRTSEGHF	TRBV2	TRBJ2-3	NA	TRBD2
TGTGCCAGCAGTTCGTGGACAGGGGGCGCCGGGGCCAACGTCCTGACTTTC	CASSSWTGGAGANVLTF	TRBV28	TRBJ2-6	once	TRBD1
TGTGCCAGCAGCTTGACAGGGGGATACGAGCAGTACTTC	CASSLTGGYEQYF	TRBV5-4	TRBJ2-7	NA	TRBD1
TGTGCCAGCAGTGAAGCGCAAGACAGACACAAACCCTACGAGCAGTACTTC	CASSEAQDRHKPYEQYF	TRBV2	TRBJ2-7	NA	NA
TGTGCCAGCAGCTTAAGGCAGGGTTGGGACTATGGCTACACCTTC	CASSLRQGWDYGYTF	TRBV7-8	TRBJ1-2	NA	NA
TGTGCCACCAACACACGAGCGGGAGTATCGGAGACCCAGTACTTC	CATNTRAGVSETQYF	TRBV28	TRBJ2-5	NA	TRBD2
TGTGCCAGCAGCTTAGACAGGCAGACTGAAGCTTTCTTT	CASSLDRQTEAFF	TRBV7-3	TRBJ1-1	NA	NA
TGTGCCAGCAGTTACGCCCGGGCCTACGAGCAGTACTTC	CASSYARAYEQYF	TRBV6-5	TRBJ2-7	NA	NA
TGTGCCACCCGGACTAGCCCGAACACCGGGGAGCTGTTTTTT	CATRTSPNTGELFF	TRBV6-5	TRBJ2-2	NA	TRBD2
TGTGCCAGCAGTTTACTACCCCGACAGGGAAACACCATATATTTT	CASSLLPRQGNTIYF	TRBV28	TRBJ1-3	NA	NA
TGTGCCAGCAGTTTTGTAGAGGGTAAGATTTACGAGCAGTACTTC	CASSFVEGKIYEQYF	TRBV28	TRBJ2-7	NA	NA
TGTGCCAGCAGCGGCCGACAGGGGGCAGGGAGCACTGAAGCTTTCTTT	CASSGRQGAGSTEAFF	TRBV7-2	TRBJ1-1	NA	TRBD1
TGTGCCAGCAGCCCTGGACCTCCTTACAGGGGGCGGTTCACTGAAGCTTTCTTT	CASSPGPPYRGRFTEAFF	TRBV7-2	TRBJ1-1	NA	TRBD1